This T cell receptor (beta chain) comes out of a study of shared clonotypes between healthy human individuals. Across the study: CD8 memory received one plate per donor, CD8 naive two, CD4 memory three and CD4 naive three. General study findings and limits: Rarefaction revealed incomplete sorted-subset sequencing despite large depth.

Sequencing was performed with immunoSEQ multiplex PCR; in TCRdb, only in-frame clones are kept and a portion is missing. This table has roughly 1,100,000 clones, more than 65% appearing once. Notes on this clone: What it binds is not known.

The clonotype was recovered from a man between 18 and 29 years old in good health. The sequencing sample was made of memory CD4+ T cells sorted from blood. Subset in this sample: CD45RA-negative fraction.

The CDR3 reads CASSLLFGYRGEENEQFF. The CDR3 DNA is TGTGCCAGCAGCCTCTTATTTGGCTACAGGGGGGAGGAAAATGAGCAGTTCTTC. This chain uses TRBV5-6 with TRBJ2-1; 8 bases line up with TRBD1. The CDR3 is 18 amino acids. The germline CDR1 and CDR2 sequences are SGHDT and YYEEEE. Germline trimming cut 4 bases from V and 7 bases from J; bases unmatched to any gene: 19. Together with reference TRBV5-6 and TRBJ2-1, the CDR3 gives the full variable domain: DAGVTQSPTHLIKTRGQQVTLRCSPKSGHDTVSWYQQALGQGPQFIFQYYEEEERQRGNFPDRFSGHQFPNYSSELNVNALLLGDSALYLCASSLLFGYRGEENEQFFGPGTRLTVL.